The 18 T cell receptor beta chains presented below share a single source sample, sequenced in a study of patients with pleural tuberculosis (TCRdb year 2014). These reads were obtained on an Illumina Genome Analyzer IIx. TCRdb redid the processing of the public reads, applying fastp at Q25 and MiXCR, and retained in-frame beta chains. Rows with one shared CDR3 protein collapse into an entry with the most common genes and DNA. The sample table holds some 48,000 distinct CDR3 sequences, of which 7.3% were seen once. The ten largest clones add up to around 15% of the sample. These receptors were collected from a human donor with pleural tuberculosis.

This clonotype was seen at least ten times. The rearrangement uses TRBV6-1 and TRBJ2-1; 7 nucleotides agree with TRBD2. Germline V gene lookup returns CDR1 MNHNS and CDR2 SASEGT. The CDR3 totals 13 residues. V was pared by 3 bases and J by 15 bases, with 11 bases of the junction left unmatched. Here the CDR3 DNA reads TGTGCCAGCAGTGAGGGGAGGGCCCACACGGGGTTCTTC. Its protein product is CASSEGRAHTGFF.

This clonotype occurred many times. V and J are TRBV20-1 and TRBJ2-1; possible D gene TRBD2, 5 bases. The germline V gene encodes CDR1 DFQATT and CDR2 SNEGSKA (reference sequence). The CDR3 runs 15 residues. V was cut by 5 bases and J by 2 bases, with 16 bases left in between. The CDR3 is CSARPIAGAYNEQFF. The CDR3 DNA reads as TGCAGTGCTCGCCCTATAGCCGGGGCCTACAATGAGCAGTTCTTC.

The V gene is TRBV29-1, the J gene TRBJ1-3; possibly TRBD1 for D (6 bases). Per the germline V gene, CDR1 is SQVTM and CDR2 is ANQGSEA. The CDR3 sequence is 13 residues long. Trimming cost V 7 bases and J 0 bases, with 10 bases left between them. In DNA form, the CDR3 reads TGCAGCGGGCAGGGGACCTCTGGAAACACCATATATTTT. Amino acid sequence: CSGQGTSGNTIYF.

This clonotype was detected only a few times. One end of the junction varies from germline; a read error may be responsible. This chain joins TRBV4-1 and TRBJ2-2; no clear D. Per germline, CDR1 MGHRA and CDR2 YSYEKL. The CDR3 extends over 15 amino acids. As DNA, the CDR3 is TGCGCCAGCGGCCAAGACCTTCAGAACACCGGGGAGCTGTTTTTT. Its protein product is CASGQDLQNTGELFF.

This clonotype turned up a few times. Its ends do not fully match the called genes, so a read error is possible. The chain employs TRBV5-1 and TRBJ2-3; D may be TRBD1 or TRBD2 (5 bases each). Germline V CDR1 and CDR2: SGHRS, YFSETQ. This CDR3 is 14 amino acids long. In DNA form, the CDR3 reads TGCGCCAGCGGCTTGGGACGTAGCACAGATACGCAGTATTTT. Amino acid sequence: CASGLGRSTDTQYF.

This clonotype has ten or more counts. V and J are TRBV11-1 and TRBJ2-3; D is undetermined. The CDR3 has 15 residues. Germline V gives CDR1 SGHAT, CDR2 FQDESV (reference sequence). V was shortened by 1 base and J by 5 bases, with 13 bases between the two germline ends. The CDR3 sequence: CASSLVIGELDTQYF. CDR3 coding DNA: TGTGCCAGCAGCTTAGTAATCGGAGAGCTAGATACGCAGTATTTT.

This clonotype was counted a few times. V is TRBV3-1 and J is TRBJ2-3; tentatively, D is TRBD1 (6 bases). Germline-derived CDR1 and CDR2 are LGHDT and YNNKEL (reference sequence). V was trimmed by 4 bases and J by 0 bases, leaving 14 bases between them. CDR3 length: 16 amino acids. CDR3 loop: CASSLRRDKSTDTQYF. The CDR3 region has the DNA TGTGCCAGCAGCCTACGAAGGGACAAAAGCACAGATACGCAGTATTTT.

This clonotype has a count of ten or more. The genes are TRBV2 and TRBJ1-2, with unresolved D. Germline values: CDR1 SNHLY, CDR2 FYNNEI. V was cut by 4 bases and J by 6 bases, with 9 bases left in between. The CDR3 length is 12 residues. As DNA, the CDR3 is TGTGCCAGCAGTGCGACGGGAGATGGCTACACCTTC. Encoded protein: CASSATGDGYTF.

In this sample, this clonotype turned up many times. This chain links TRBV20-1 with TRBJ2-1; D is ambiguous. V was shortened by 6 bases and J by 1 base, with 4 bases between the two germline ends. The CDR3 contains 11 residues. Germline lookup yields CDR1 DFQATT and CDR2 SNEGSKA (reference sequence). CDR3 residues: CSAPSYNEQFF. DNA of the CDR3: TGCAGTGCCCCTTCCTACAATGAGCAGTTCTTC.

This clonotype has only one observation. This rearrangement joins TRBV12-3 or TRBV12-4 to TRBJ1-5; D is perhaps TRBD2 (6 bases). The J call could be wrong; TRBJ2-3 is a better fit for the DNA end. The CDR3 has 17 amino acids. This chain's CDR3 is CASSCGIPGSSDQPQYF. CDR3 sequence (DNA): TGTGCCAGCAGTTGCGGGATCCCTGGTAGTAGCGATCAGCCCCAGTATTTT.

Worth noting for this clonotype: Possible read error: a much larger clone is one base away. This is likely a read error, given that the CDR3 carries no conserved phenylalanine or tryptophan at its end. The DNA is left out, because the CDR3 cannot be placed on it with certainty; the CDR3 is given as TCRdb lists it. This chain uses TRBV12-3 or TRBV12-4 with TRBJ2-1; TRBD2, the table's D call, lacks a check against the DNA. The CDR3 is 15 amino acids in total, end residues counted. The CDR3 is CASSLAGLAGEEEFL.

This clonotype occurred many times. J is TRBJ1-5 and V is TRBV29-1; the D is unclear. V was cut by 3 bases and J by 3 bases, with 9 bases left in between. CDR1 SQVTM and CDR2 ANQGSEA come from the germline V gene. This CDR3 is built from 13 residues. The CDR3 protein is CSVDHGNNQPQHF. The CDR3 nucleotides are TGCAGCGTTGACCACGGGAACAATCAGCCCCAGCATTTT.

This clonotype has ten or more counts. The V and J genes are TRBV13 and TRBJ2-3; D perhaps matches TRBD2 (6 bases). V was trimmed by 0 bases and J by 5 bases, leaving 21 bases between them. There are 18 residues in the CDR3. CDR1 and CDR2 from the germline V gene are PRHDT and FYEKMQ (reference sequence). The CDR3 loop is CASSLGGLGLSFGDTQYF. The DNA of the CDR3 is TGTGCCAGCAGCTTAGGAGGGTTAGGACTATCCTTTGGAGATACGCAGTATTTT.

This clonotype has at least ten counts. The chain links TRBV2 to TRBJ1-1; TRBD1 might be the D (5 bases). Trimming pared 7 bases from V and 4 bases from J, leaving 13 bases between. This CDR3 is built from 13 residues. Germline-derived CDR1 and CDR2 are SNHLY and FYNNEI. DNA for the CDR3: TGTGCCAGCAATCAGGGATTAGGCACTGAAGCTTTCTTT. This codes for CASNQGLGTEAFF.

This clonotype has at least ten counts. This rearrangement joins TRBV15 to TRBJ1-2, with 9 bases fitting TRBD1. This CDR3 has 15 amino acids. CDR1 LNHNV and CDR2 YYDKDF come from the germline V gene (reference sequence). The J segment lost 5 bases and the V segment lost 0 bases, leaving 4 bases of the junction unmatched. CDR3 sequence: CATSRDRGTGYGYTF. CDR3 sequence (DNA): TGTGCCACCAGCAGAGATCGCGGGACAGGGTATGGCTACACCTTC.

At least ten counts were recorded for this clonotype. The CDR3 coding sequence is TGTGCCAGCAGCTTAGGGCCCGACAATGAGCAGTTCTTC. The encoded protein is CASSLGPDNEQFF. This chain uses TRBV7-2 with TRBJ2-1, with unresolved D. The CDR3 consists of 13 residues. Trimming cost V 1 base and J 5 bases, with 6 bases left between them. The germline CDR1 and CDR2 sequences are SGHTA and FQGNSA.

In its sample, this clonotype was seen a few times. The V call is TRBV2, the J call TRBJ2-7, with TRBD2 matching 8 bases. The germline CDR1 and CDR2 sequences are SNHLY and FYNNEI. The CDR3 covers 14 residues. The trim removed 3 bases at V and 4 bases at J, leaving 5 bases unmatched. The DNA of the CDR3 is TGTGCCAGCAGTGAGTCGGGACTAGGATACGAGCAGTACTTC. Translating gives CASSESGLGYEQYF.

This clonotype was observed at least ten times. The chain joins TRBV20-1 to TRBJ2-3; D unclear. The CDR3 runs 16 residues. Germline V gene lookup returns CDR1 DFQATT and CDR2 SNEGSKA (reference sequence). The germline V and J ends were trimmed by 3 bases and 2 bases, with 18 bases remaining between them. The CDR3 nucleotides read TGCAGTGCTAGGGTTGGCGGCAGATCTCACACAGATACGCAGTATTTT. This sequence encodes CSARVGGRSHTDTQYF.